The 30 T cell receptor beta chains presented below share a single source sample, sequenced in a study of blood T cell repertoires in COVID-19. The data were produced by immunoSEQ multiplex PCR, yet TCRdb's version contains in-frame clones alone and is incomplete. This table has roughly 120,000 clones, 90% appearing once. Material for sequencing was peripheral blood. The origin of the receptors is a human donor with active COVID-19. The donor label of this sample is uncertain.

This clone has a single count. The chain combines TRBV6-2 or TRBV6-3 with TRBJ1-6; D call uncertain. Trimming removed 2 bases at V and 5 bases at J, with 7 bases between. This CDR3 has 14 amino acids. Germline V CDR1 and CDR2: MNHEY, SVGEGT. The CDR3 spells CASSYLGDNSPLHF. Here the CDR3 DNA reads TGTGCCAGCAGTTACCTGGGAGATAATTCACCCCTCCACTTT.

This sequence joins TRBV6-5 and TRBJ2-7; 10 bases align to TRBD1. The trim removed 6 bases at V and 6 bases at J, leaving 11 bases unmatched. CDR1 is MNHEY, CDR2 SVGAGI, per germline. The CDR3 length is 15 residues. The CDR3 coding sequence is TGTGCCAGCAGCCCAACTCGGGACAGGGGTCGCGAGCAGTACTTC. Amino acids: CASSPTRDRGREQYF.

The CDR3 sequence is CASSGMGQGRQDTQYF. The DNA for the CDR3 is TGTGCCAGCAGCGGAATGGGACAGGGTCGACAAGATACGCAGTATTTT. The chain joins TRBV5-5 to TRBJ2-3; 9 bases agree with TRBD1. The CDR3 length is 16 residues. Trimming removed 4 bases from V and 5 bases from J; junction bases left unmatched: 11. The germline CDR1 and CDR2 sequences are SGHKS and YYEKEE (reference sequence).

V gene TRBV6-5 combines with J gene TRBJ1-1; 8 bases are shared with TRBD1. Germline loops: CDR1 MNHEY, CDR2 SVGAGI. This CDR3 contains 13 residues. V trimming: 7 bases; J trimming: 3 bases; junction bases outside the gene matches: 4. CDR3 residues: CASNDRGDTEAFF. The CDR3 DNA reads as TGTGCCAGCAACGACAGGGGTGACACTGAAGCTTTCTTT.

This clone was seen once. The chain joins TRBV5-1 to TRBJ1-2; 11 bases match TRBD1. This CDR3 has 14 residues. Germline trimming cut 2 bases from V and 5 bases from J; bases unmatched to any gene: 2. The germline V gene has CDR1 SGHRS and CDR2 YFSETQ. The CDR3 DNA follows: TGCGCCAGCAGCTTAGGGACAGGGGGGTATGGCTACACCTTC. Translation gives CASSLGTGGYGYTF.

The V call is TRBV5-6, the J call TRBJ1-1; D is possibly TRBD1 (5 bases). The CDR3 has 17 residues. Per germline, CDR1 SGHDT and CDR2 YYEEEE. Trimming cost V 0 bases and J 1 base, with 16 bases left between them. CDR3 coding DNA: TGTGCCAGCAGCTTGGCTTCGGCAGGGCAGAAGAACACTGAAGCTTTCTTT. Its protein is CASSLASAGQKNTEAFF. Full variable domain (rest looked up from reference TRBV5-6 and TRBJ1-1): DAGVTQSPTHLIKTRGQQVTLRCSPKSGHDTVSWYQQALGQGPQFIFQYYEEEERQRGNFPDRFSGHQFPNYSSELNVNALLLGDSALYLCASSLASAGQKNTEAFFGQGTRLTVV.

V and J are TRBV7-9 and TRBJ1-1, with TRBD1 as a possible D gene (6 bases). The germline CDR1 and CDR2 sequences are SEHNR and FQNEAQ (reference sequence). This CDR3 comprises 17 residues. V dropped 1 base and J dropped 3 bases, with 18 bases sitting between them. This CDR3 is CASSLEPGHLEDTEAFF. DNA for the CDR3: TGTGCCAGCAGCTTAGAGCCGGGACACCTTGAGGACACTGAAGCTTTCTTT.

This clone was counted a single time. The rearrangement uses TRBV6-1 and TRBJ1-2; D remains ambiguous. V was shortened by 2 bases and J by 3 bases, with 10 bases between the two germline ends. This CDR3 is 14 amino acids long. Germline assignment: CDR1 MNHNS and CDR2 SASEGT. The CDR3 sequence is CASSEKRFDYGYTF. CDR3 nucleotides: TGTGCCAGCAGTGAAAAGAGGTTTGACTATGGCTACACCTTC.

The chain links TRBV30 to TRBJ2-5, with 11 bases matching TRBD2. The CDR3 has 13 residues. Germline lookup yields CDR1 GTSNPN and CDR2 SVGIG (reference sequence). V was pared by 6 bases and J by 7 bases, with 7 bases of the junction left unmatched. The CDR3 DNA follows: TGTGCCTGTGCATTGACTAGCGGGGCGACCCAGTACTTC. Translation gives CACALTSGATQYF.

CDR3 nucleotides: TGTGCCAGCAGTTACTCGGCGGGGGGGGGCGAGCAGTACTTC. It specifies CASSYSAGGGEQYF. The gene calls are TRBV6-7 and TRBJ2-7; 9 bases map to TRBD2. TRBV6-7 is an ORF; its function is uncertain. Trimming at V came to 0 bases and at J to 6 bases, leaving 3 bases not matched to a gene. This CDR3 is built from 14 residues.

The rearrangement links TRBV3-1 (or the pseudogene TRBV3-2) to TRBJ1-3; D remains unclear. The V end lost 1 base, the J end lost 0 bases, and 7 bases lay between the germline ends. Germline V CDR1 and CDR2: LGHDT, YNNKEL (reference sequence). This CDR3 spans 15 amino acids. The CDR3 reads CASSQVGSSGNTIYF. The CDR3 nucleotides are TGTGCCAGCAGCCAAGTGGGCAGCTCTGGAAACACCATATATTTT.

The chain carries TRBV5-8 and TRBJ1-4; maybe TRBD1 (6 bases). V dropped 5 bases and J dropped 4 bases, with 21 bases sitting between them. The CDR3 extends over 17 amino acids. Germline V CDR1 and CDR2: SGHTS, YDEGEE. The CDR3 loop reads CASSLSPNREYNEKLFF. CDR3 DNA sequence: TGTGCCAGCAGTCTTTCCCCTAACAGGGAATATAATGAAAAACTGTTTTTT.

The chain combines TRBV18 with TRBJ2-1; 14 bases align to TRBD2. The V and J ends lost 1 base and 7 bases, in that order; junction bases with no gene match: 9. Germline CDR1 and CDR2: KGHSH and LQKENI. The CDR3 has 18 amino acids. The CDR3 is CASSPRTSGGSFRNEQFF. The CDR3 region has the DNA TGTGCCAGCTCACCACGGACTAGCGGGGGGTCCTTTCGGAATGAGCAGTTCTTC.

The table lists this clone with a count of one. The CDR3 DNA sequence: TGCGCCAGCAGCTCCGGTGGGCAGGCATTTGGGAATGAGCAGTTCTTC. Amino acids: CASSSGGQAFGNEQFF. The chain links TRBV5-1 to TRBJ2-1; D remains unclear. Trimming removed 3 bases from V and 7 bases from J, with 20 bases in between. CDR1 is SGHRS, CDR2 YFSETQ, per germline. This CDR3 contains 16 residues.

J is TRBJ2-1 and V is TRBV20-1; 8 bases are a match to TRBD2. V was pared by 8 bases and J by 11 bases, with 5 bases of the junction left unmatched. CDR1 is DFQATT and CDR2 is SNEGSKA in the germline V gene (reference sequence). CDR3 length: 10 residues. CDR3 nucleotide sequence: TGCAGTCCGGGGGGGGGACAGCAGTTCTTC. It specifies CSPGGGQQFF.

The rearrangement links TRBV9 to TRBJ1-4; D perhaps matches TRBD1 (6 bases). The germline V gene encodes CDR1 SGDLS and CDR2 YYNGEE. The CDR3 consists of 16 residues. V gave up 4 bases and J gave up 5 bases, with 18 bases separating them. CDR3 sequence: CASSKYDWTANEKLFF. CDR3 in DNA: TGTGCCAGCAGCAAGTATGACTGGACAGCGAATGAAAAACTGTTTTTT.

This chain connects TRBV6-5 to TRBJ2-4; D gene ambiguous. CDR3 length: 11 amino acids. The V end was cut by 10 bases, the J end by 6 bases, with 10 bases between. Germline CDR1 is MNHEY and CDR2 is SVGAGI. The CDR3 sequence: CATGLPNIQYF. CDR3 nucleotides: TGTGCCACCGGTCTCCCAAACATTCAGTACTTC.

The sample holds a few counts of this clone. V and J are TRBV4-1 and TRBJ1-2; TRBD1 matches at 7 bases. The CDR3 is 14 amino acids. The V segment lost 8 bases and the J segment 6 bases; nucleotides outside the gene matches: 12. Germline V gene sequence: CDR1 MGHRA, CDR2 YSYEKL. CDR3 bases: TGCGCCAGCCGAGGACAGGCGGACTGGCATGGCTACACCTTC. Encoded protein: CASRGQADWHGYTF.

This chain links TRBV6-5 with TRBJ2-5; TRBD1 agrees at 7 bases. Per germline, CDR1 MNHEY and CDR2 SVGAGI. CDR3 length: 16 residues. The V gene end was trimmed by 0 bases and the J gene end by 3 bases; junction bases not matched to a gene: 7. The CDR3 reads CASSYSQGGVEETQYF. For the CDR3, the DNA is TGTGCCAGCAGTTACTCGCAAGGGGGCGTTGAAGAGACCCAGTACTTC.

The J gene is TRBJ2-7, the V gene TRBV2; D is possibly TRBD1 (6 bases). Trimming cost V 5 bases and J 3 bases, with 11 bases left between them. The germline V gene encodes CDR1 SNHLY and CDR2 FYNNEI. The length of the CDR3 is 13 residues. CDR3 sequence: CASSFGTNYEQYF. For the CDR3, the DNA is TGTGCCAGCAGTTTTGGGACAAACTACGAGCAGTACTTC.

The chain uses TRBV10-3 and TRBJ2-2; TRBD2 matches at 8 bases. Germline V gene lookup returns CDR1 ENHRY and CDR2 SYGVKD. V dropped 4 bases and J dropped 6; count of bases not matched to a gene: 7. The CDR3 runs 15 residues. In DNA form, the CDR3 reads TGTGCCATCAGTGCATCGGGGGGGCCTTCCGGGGAGCTGTTTTTT. It translates to CAISASGGPSGELFF.

V usage is TRBV10-1 and J usage is TRBJ2-3; 10 nucleotides agree with TRBD1. Germline CDR1 reads WNHNN; CDR2 reads SYGVQD (reference sequence). The CDR3 is made up of 17 amino acids. Trimming removed 0 bases from V and 0 bases from J; junction bases left unmatched: 3. The CDR3 nucleotides are TGCGCCAGCAGTGAGTCGGGACAGGGGCCTAGCACAGATACGCAGTATTTT. Its protein product is CASSESGQGPSTDTQYF.

The chain carries TRBV12-3 or TRBV12-4 and TRBJ1-2, with TRBD1 as a possible D gene (6 bases). The V and J ends lost 5 bases and 2 bases respectively, with 9 bases between them. The CDR3 is 13 residues long. The CDR3 DNA reads TGTGCCAGCAGTGTCACAGGGAACTATGGCTACACCTTC. Its protein is CASSVTGNYGYTF.

The chain links TRBV6-1 to TRBJ1-3, with 7 nucleotides matching TRBD1. J was trimmed by 2 bases and V by 2 bases; bases with no gene match: 3. This CDR3 has 15 residues. Germline CDR1 and CDR2: MNHNS and SASEGT. This chain's CDR3 is CASSERQGAGNTIYF. The CDR3 DNA is TGTGCCAGCAGTGAACGTCAGGGGGCTGGAAACACCATATATTTT.

The chain uses TRBV2 and TRBJ2-1; the match to TRBD2 covers 11 bases. Trimming cost V 2 bases and J 3 bases; bases outside gene matches: 0. Germline V gene lookup returns CDR1 SNHLY and CDR2 FYNNEI. CDR3 length equals 15 residues. CDR3 amino acids: CASSELAGGYNEQFF. CDR3 sequence (DNA): TGTGCCAGCAGTGAACTAGCGGGGGGCTACAATGAGCAGTTCTTC. Full variable domain (remainder filled in from reference TRBV2 and TRBJ2-1): EPEVTQTPSHQVTQMGQEVILRCVPISNHLYFYWYRQILGQKVEFLVSFYNNEISEKSEIFDDQFSVERPDGSNFTLKIRSTKLEDSAMYFCASSELAGGYNEQFFGPGTRLTVL.

The chain uses TRBV7-2 and TRBJ2-7; 10 nucleotides match TRBD1. V lost 5 bases and J lost 3; bases outside the gene matches: 7. CDR3 size: 15 residues. The germline gives CDR1 SGHTA, CDR2 FQGNSA. DNA of the CDR3: TGTGCCAGCAGCACCAGGACAGGGGGTGTCTACGAGCAGTACTTC. It is translated as CASSTRTGGVYEQYF.

This clone has just one count. The gene calls are TRBV2 and TRBJ1-2; D ambiguous. Per the germline V gene, CDR1 is SNHLY and CDR2 is FYNNEI. Trimming took 5 bases from V and 4 from J, leaving 11 bases between them. This CDR3 spans 13 amino acids. The DNA of the CDR3 is TGTGCCAGCAGTACGAAGCGGTTCTATGGCTACACCTTC. This encodes CASSTKRFYGYTF.

The chain is built from TRBV10-3 and TRBJ2-2; tentatively, D is TRBD1 (5 bases). The CDR3 contains 14 residues. The germline gives CDR1 ENHRY, CDR2 SYGVKD. The ends were cut back, 4 bases at V and 0 bases at J, with 6 bases in the middle. The CDR3 bases are TGTGCCATCAGTGGACAGACGAACACCGGGGAGCTGTTTTTT. Amino acid sequence: CAISGQTNTGELFF.

J is TRBJ2-1 and V is TRBV7-6, with D perhaps matching TRBD2 (6 bases). Germline loops: CDR1 SGHVS, CDR2 FNYEAQ. The CDR3 length is 12 residues. Trimming pared 5 bases from V and 8 bases from J, leaving 10 bases between. CDR3 DNA: TGTGCCAGCAGCCCACCTAGCGATGAGCAGTTCTTC. As protein: CASSPPSDEQFF.

The rearrangement links TRBV14 to TRBJ1-2, with 8 bases matching TRBD1. Losses at the gene ends were 0 bases for V and 6 bases for J; bases not matched to a gene: 6. CDR3 length: 15 amino acids. In germline, CDR1 is SGHDN, CDR2 FVKESK. For the CDR3, the DNA is TGTGCCAGCAGCCAAGATGGACAGGGAGTCCATGGCTACACCTTC. As protein: CASSQDGQGVHGYTF.